These 8 T cell receptor beta chains were all obtained from the same sample, sequenced in a study of blood T cell repertoires in COVID-19. Repertoires were generated with immunoSEQ multiplex PCR, while TCRdb's copy carries only in-frame clones and drops some. The data contain fewer than 450,000 clones, about 88% of them singletons. What was sequenced was PBMCs or T cells enriched from blood (not recorded which). These receptors all come from a woman aged 30 to 39 who had recovered from COVID-19.

This clone was counted once. The chain is built from TRBV5-4 and TRBJ2-2; 11 nucleotides line up with TRBD1. The CDR3 runs 19 residues. In germline, CDR1 is SGHNT, CDR2 YYREEE (reference sequence). V was clipped by 4 bases and J by 6 bases; unmatched bases: 17. The CDR3 loop reads CASSPLKSIGTGGSGELFF. The CDR3, as DNA: TGTGCCAGCAGCCCGTTAAAGTCCATCGGGACAGGGGGGTCCGGGGAGCTGTTTTTT.

This chain connects TRBV4-2 to TRBJ2-1; the match to TRBD2 covers 9 bases. The V segment lost 0 bases and the J segment 6 bases; nucleotides outside the gene matches: 3. The CDR3 has 15 residues. Germline V gives CDR1 LGHNA, CDR2 YNFKEQ. The CDR3 DNA follows: TGTGCCAGCAGCCAAGAGAGCGGGGGGCTCAATGAGCAGTTCTTC. Protein sequence: CASSQESGGLNEQFF.

V and J are TRBV9 and TRBJ2-1; 13 bases map to TRBD2. The V segment lost 2 bases and the J segment 0 bases; nucleotides outside the gene matches: 2. CDR3 length equals 17 residues. Germline V gene sequence: CDR1 SGDLS, CDR2 YYNGEE. The CDR3 reads CASSVGTSGASYNEQFF. The CDR3, as DNA: TGTGCCAGCAGCGTGGGGACTAGCGGGGCCTCCTACAATGAGCAGTTCTTC.

The V call is TRBV7-9, the J call TRBJ1-2, with 10 bases lining up with TRBD1. Germline lookup yields CDR1 SEHNR and CDR2 FQNEAQ (reference sequence). The CDR3 has 15 amino acids. Losses at the gene ends were 4 bases for V and 7 bases for J; bases not matched to a gene: 9. The CDR3 coding sequence is TGTGCCAGCAGCTACGACAGGGGGCGCTTAAGTGGCTACACCTTC. Its protein product is CASSYDRGRLSGYTF.

In the case of this clone: Other DNA sequences in the same sample also yield this CDR3. The chain uses TRBV19 and TRBJ1-5; 10 bases agree with TRBD1. The CDR3 extends over 14 amino acids. From germline, CDR1 is LNHDA and CDR2 SQIVND (reference sequence). After removal of 4 bases from V and 6 bases from J, the junction contained 3 bases not matched to a gene. CDR3 protein: CASSTRTGGQPQHF. The CDR3 bases are TGTGCCAGTAGTACGAGGACAGGGGGTCAGCCCCAGCATTTT.

The chain joins TRBV5-1 to TRBJ1-1; tentatively, D is TRBD1 (5 bases). V lost 4 bases, J lost 0 bases, and 16 bases lay in between. This CDR3 spans 16 amino acids. In germline, CDR1 is SGHRS, CDR2 YFSETQ. This chain's CDR3 is CASSPAVGPMNTEAFF. In DNA, the CDR3 is TGCGCCAGCAGCCCTGCGGTGGGGCCCATGAACACTGAAGCTTTCTTT.

This chain uses TRBV6-5 with TRBJ2-3; 10 nucleotides match TRBD2. V was pared by 2 bases and J by 14 bases, with 16 bases of the junction left unmatched. CDR1 and CDR2 from the germline V gene are MNHEY and SVGAGI. The CDR3 covers 16 residues. The CDR3 DNA sequence: TGTGCCAGCAGTTACCCCTCCGCTAGCGGGGGCCGCGTGTGGTATTTT. Its protein product is CASSYPSASGGRVWYF.

This rearrangement joins TRBV4-1 to TRBJ1-5; TRBD1 matches at 10 bases. The V gene's germline CDR1 is MGHRA and CDR2 YSYEKL. The CDR3 extends over 15 amino acids. V trimming: 2 bases; J trimming: 7 bases; junction bases outside the gene matches: 5. The CDR3 coding sequence is TGCGCCAGCAGCCAAATGACAGGGGGCAGGCAGCCCCAGCATTTT. It is translated as CASSQMTGGRQPQHF.